This passage covers 8 T cell receptor beta chains from one sample sequenced in a study of CD8 T cells in Susac syndrome (dated by TCRdb to between 2017 and 2020). The library was obtained by the immunoSEQ multiplex PCR assay. RNA was extracted with the RNeasy kit and about 0.5 to 1 ug was reverse transcribed using random hexamers. Using fastp trimming at Q25 and MiXCR clonotype assembly, TCRdb reanalyzed the public sequencing data and kept in-frame beta chains. When rows share a CDR3 protein, they turn into one entry using the most common DNA and genes. Here the sample has about 130,000 distinct CDR3 sequences; around 95% occur a single time. The ten biggest clones cover about 0.18% of the sample. Source material: CD8+ T cells from PBMCs. These receptors were taken from a human donor with Susac syndrome.

This chain joins TRBV18 and TRBJ1-1; D unresolved. Germline lookup yields CDR1 KGHSH and CDR2 LQKENI. CDR3 length equals 16 residues. Trimming pared 3 bases from V and 0 bases from J, leaving 14 bases between. In DNA form, the CDR3 reads TGTGCCAGCTCACCCCCTACTGACGCCTTGAACACTGAAGCTTTCTTT. Protein product: CASSPPTDALNTEAFF.

This chain connects TRBV29-1 to TRBJ2-7; 11 bases fit TRBD2. J was trimmed by 4 bases and V by 4 bases; bases with no gene match: 12. In germline, CDR1 is SQVTM, CDR2 ANQGSEA. The CDR3 length is 16 residues. The DNA for the CDR3 is TGCAGCGTTGCGGCGGTTGACCCTAGCGGGAGGTACGAGCAGTACTTC. This gives the protein CSVAAVDPSGRYEQYF.

CDR3 loop: CASSLDGDTYEQYF. CDR3 in DNA: TGTGCCAGCAGCTTAGATGGGGATACCTACGAGCAGTACTTC. The V and J genes are TRBV7-9 and TRBJ2-7; D uncertain. Germline loops: CDR1 SEHNR, CDR2 FQNEAQ (reference sequence). V was shortened by 1 base and J by 2 bases, with 9 bases between the two germline ends. The CDR3 covers 14 residues.

V gene TRBV18 combines with J gene TRBJ1-1; 8 nucleotides align to TRBD1. The CDR3 runs to 16 residues. The V segment lost 2 bases and the J segment 1 base; nucleotides outside the gene matches: 6. Germline-derived CDR1 and CDR2 are KGHSH and LQKENI. This CDR3 reads CASSPGQGGSNTEAFF. The CDR3 region has the DNA TGTGCCAGCTCACCAGGACAGGGAGGGTCGAACACTGAAGCTTTCTTT. The whole variable domain, remainder taken from reference TRBV18 and TRBJ1-1, is NAGVMQNPRHLVRRRGQEARLRCSPMKGHSHVYWYRQLPEEGLKFMVYLQKENIIDESGMPKERFSAEFPKEGPSILRIQQVVRGDSAAYFCASSPGQGGSNTEAFFGQGTRLTVV.

The rearrangement uses TRBV28 and TRBJ1-1; D ambiguous. Trimming removed 6 bases from V and 3 bases from J, with 11 bases in between. CDR3 length: 13 amino acids. Germline V lookup: CDR1 MDHEN, CDR2 SYDVKM. The CDR3 protein is CASRALADTEAFF. CDR3 DNA sequence: TGTGCCAGCAGGGCTCTAGCGGACACTGAAGCTTTCTTT.

This rearrangement joins TRBV28 to TRBJ2-3; D might be TRBD2 (6 bases). Trimming cost V 2 bases and J 4 bases, with 16 bases left between them. Germline V gene sequence: CDR1 MDHEN, CDR2 SYDVKM. This CDR3 comprises 16 residues. As DNA, the CDR3 is TGTGCCAGCAGTTTAATCGGGAGTTCGGGGCCAGATACGCAGTATTTT. Protein product: CASSLIGSSGPDTQYF.

CDR3 bases: TGTGCCAGCAGGTCTAACTATGGCTACACCTTC. Translation: CASRSNYGYTF. V is TRBV2 and J is TRBJ1-2; unclear D gene. V was trimmed by 6 bases and J by 0 bases, leaving 2 bases between them. CDR1 is SNHLY and CDR2 is FYNNEI in the germline V gene. The CDR3 is 11 amino acids.

This clonotype has only one observation. J is TRBJ1-2 and V is TRBV19; the D gene is possibly TRBD1 (6 bases). The V gene lost 5 bases and the J gene lost 4 bases, with 14 bases spanning the gap. Germline CDR1 LNHDA, CDR2 SQIVND (reference sequence). This CDR3 has 14 residues. The CDR3 loop reads CASSLQGAAYGYTF. The CDR3 DNA is TGTGCCAGTAGTCTACAGGGCGCGGCCTATGGCTACACCTTC.